The clone carrying this T cell receptor (beta chain) was recorded a few times. TCRdb keeps only in-frame clones here, not all; method: immunoSEQ multiplex PCR. The sample holds about 140,000 clones, about 91% seen once. This sample stems from a study of cytotoxic CD8 clonotypes in ibrutinib-treated CLL. This CDR3 spans 13 amino acids. Germline V lookup: CDR1 KGHSH, CDR2 LQKENI. With 3 bases removed from V and 8 bases from J, the gap between germline ends came to 10 bases. The sequenced sample was PBMCs, obtained after 12 months of ibrutinib treatment. The chain carries TRBV18 and TRBJ1-4; D may be TRBD1 (5 bases). The clonotype comes from a human donor with chronic lymphocytic leukemia. The CDR3 nucleotides are TGTGCCAGCTCACCTCAGGGAGTGGAAAAACTGTTTTTT. Translation: CASSPQGVEKLFF.